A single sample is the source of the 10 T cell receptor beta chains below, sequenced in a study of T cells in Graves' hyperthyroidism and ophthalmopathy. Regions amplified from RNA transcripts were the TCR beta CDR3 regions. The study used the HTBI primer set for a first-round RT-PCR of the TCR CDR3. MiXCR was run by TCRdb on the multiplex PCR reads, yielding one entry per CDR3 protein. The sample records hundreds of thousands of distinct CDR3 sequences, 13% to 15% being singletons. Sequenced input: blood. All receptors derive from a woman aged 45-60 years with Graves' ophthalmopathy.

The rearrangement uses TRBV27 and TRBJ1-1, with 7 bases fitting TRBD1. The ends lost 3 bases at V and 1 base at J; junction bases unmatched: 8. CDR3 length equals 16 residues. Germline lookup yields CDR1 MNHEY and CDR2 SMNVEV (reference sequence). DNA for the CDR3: TGTGCCAGCAGTTTCCTACCCAGGACAGGGAACACTGAAGCTTTCTTT. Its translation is CASSFLPRTGNTEAFF.

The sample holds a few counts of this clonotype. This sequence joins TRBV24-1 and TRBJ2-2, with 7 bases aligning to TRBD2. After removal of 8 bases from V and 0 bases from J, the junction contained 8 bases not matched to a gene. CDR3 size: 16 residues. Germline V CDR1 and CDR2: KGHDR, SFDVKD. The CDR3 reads CATKDSGTTNTGELFF. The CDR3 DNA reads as TGTGCCACCAAAGATTCCGGGACTACGAACACCGGGGAGCTGTTTTTT.

The CDR3 region has the DNA TGCGCCAGCAGCTTGGTATCTACCGGGGGCACCGGGGAGCTGTTTTTT. This gives the protein CASSLVSTGGTGELFF. The chain links TRBV5-1 to TRBJ2-2, with D possibly being TRBD2 (6 bases). Between the trimmed V and J ends, which lost 0 bases and 4 bases, there was a span of 13 bases. The CDR3 has 16 residues. From germline, CDR1 is SGHRS and CDR2 YFSETQ.

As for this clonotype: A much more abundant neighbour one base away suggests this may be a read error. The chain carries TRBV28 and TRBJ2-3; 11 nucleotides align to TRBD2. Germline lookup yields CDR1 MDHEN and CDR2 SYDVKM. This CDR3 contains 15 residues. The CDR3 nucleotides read TGTGCCTGCAGTGAACTAGCGGGAGCCCCACTTCCGCAGTATTTT. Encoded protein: CACSELAGAPLPQYF.

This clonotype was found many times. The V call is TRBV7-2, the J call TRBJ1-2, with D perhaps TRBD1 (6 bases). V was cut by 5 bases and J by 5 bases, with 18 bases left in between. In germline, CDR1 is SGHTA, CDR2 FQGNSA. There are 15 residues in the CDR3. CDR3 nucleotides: TGTGCCAGCAGCCCCGGGACAAGGGACGTTTATGGCTACACCTTC. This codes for CASSPGTRDVYGYTF.

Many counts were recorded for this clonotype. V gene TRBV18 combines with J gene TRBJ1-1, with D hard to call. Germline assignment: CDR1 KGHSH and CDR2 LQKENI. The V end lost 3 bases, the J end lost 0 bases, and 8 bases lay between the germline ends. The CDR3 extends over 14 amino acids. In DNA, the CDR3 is TGTGCCAGCTCACCGGCGGCAGTGAACACTGAAGCTTTCTTT. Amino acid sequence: CASSPAAVNTEAFF.

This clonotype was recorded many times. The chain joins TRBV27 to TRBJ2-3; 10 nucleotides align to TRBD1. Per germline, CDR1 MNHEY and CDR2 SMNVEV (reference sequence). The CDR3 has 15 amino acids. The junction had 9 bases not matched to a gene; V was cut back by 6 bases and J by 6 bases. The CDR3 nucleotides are TGTGCCAGCAGCTGGGGGACAGGGGTCGGTGATACGCAGTATTTT. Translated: CASSWGTGVGDTQYF.

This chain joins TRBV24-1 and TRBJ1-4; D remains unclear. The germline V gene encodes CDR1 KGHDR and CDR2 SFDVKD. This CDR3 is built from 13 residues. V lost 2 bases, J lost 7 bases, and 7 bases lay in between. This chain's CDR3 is CATSDSGLEKLFF. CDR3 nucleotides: TGTGCCACCAGTGATTCGGGCCTTGAAAAACTGTTTTTT.

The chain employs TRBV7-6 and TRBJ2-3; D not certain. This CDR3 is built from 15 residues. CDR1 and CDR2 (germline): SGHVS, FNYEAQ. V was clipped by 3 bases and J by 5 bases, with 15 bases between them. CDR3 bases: TGTGCCAGCAGCTTCCGGCGCGAGACTGGAGATACGCAGTATTTT. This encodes CASSFRRETGDTQYF.

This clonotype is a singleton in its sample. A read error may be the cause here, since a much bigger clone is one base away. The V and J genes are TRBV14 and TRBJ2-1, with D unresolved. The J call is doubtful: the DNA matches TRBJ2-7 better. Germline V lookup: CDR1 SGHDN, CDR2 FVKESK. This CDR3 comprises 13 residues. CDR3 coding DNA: TGTGCCAGCAGCCTGGGAATCCACAATGAGCAGTACTTC. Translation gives CASSLGIHNEQYF.